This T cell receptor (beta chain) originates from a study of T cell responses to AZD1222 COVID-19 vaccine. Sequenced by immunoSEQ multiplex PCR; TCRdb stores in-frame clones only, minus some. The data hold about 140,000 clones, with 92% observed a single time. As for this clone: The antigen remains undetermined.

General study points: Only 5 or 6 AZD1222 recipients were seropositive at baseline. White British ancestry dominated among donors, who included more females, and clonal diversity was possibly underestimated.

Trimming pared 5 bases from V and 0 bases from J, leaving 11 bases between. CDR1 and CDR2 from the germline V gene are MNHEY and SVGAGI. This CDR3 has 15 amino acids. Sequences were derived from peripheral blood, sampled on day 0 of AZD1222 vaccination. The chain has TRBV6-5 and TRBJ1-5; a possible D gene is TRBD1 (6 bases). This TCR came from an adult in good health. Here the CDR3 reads CASSRQAYSNQPQHF. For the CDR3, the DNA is TGTGCCAGCAGTAGACAGGCCTATAGCAATCAGCCCCAGCATTTT.